This entry describes one T cell receptor beta chain. TCRdb keeps only in-frame clones here, not all; method: immunoSEQ multiplex PCR. The sample gives about 100,000 clones, nearly 90% of which show up once; around 6.5% is in the top ten. This specimen comes from a study of blood T cell repertoires in COVID-19. Study overall: The cDNA or gDNA used as material had been derived from T cells, B-cell-depleted T cells, or PBMCs.

V was shortened by 6 bases and J by 1 base, with 10 bases between the two germline ends. The CDR3 is 14 amino acids. Germline lookup yields CDR1 SGHRS and CDR2 YFSETQ. The receptor was derived from a woman aged 60-70 years with acute or convalescent COVID-19. The chain links TRBV5-1 to TRBJ2-2; perhaps TRBD2 as D (5 bases). Sequencing was performed on peripheral blood. This CDR3 reads CASNEGMNTGELFF. CDR3 DNA sequence: TGCGCCAGCAACGAGGGAATGAACACCGGGGAGCTGTTTTTT.